One T cell receptor (beta chain) is described in this entry. Here immunoSEQ multiplex PCR was the method, and the copy in TCRdb shows in-frame clones only, minus some. The data hold 180,000 or so clones, with roughly 81% observed a single time. The entry originates in a study of blood T cell repertoires in COVID-19. Study at large: Samples came from the United States, Italy and Spain, spanning acute and convalescent COVID-19.

The Seattle patients joined while their infection was active and were tracked longitudinally afterward. The sample consisted of peripheral blood. The sequence was obtained from a woman between 40 and 50 years old with COVID-19, enrolled during active disease.

The CDR3 reads CASSQDSPIYNEQFF. In DNA form, the CDR3 reads TGCGCCAGCAGCCAAGATAGTCCAATCTACAATGAGCAGTTCTTC. The chain couples TRBV4-1 to TRBJ2-1; D call uncertain. The CDR3 is 15 residues long. With 0 bases removed from V and 3 bases from J, the gap between germline ends came to 9 bases. Looked up from germline, CDR1 is MGHRA and CDR2 is YSYEKL.